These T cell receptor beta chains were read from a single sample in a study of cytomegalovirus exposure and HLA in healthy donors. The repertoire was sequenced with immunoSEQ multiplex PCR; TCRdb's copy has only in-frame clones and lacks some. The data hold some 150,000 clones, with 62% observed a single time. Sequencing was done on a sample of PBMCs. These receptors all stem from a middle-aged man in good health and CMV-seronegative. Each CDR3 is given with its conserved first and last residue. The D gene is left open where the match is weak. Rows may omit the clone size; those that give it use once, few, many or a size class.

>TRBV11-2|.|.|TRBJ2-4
CASSLTHGAKNIQYF
TGTGCCAGCAGCTTAACTCACGGAGCCAAAAACATTCAGTACTTC
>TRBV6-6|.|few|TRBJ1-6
CASSRPRGEGSPLHF
TGTGCCAGCAGTCGACCCAGGGGAGAGGGATCACCCCTCCACTTT
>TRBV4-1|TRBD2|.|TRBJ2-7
CASSQERETSAGPLYEQYF
TGCGCCAGCAGCCAAGAACGCGAAACTAGCGCAGGTCCGCTCTACGAGCAGTACTTC
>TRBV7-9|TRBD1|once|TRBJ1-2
CSSSLSEGGAGYGYTF
TGTTCCAGCAGCCTCTCGGAAGGGGGCGCGGGCTATGGCTACACCTTC
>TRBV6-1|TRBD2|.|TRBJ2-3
CATVGGRAGDTQYF
TGTGCCACCGTTGGCGGGAGGGCCGGAGATACGCAGTATTTT
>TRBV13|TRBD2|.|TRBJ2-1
CASSLSGRENNEQFF
TGTGCCAGCAGCTTAAGTGGGAGGGAGAACAATGAGCAGTTCTTC
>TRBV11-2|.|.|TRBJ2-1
CASSLGHFGEQFF
TGTGCCAGCAGCCTGGGCCATTTCGGTGAGCAGTTCTTC
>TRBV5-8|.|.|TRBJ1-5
CASSLVRGGQPQHF
TGTGCCAGCAGCTTGGTTCGGGGAGGACAGCCCCAGCATTTT
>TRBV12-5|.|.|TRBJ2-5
CASGLLVREQETQYF
TGTGCTAGTGGTTTGCTGGTGCGTGAGCAAGAGACCCAGTACTTC
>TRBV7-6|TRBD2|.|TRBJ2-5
CASSQGLDQETQYF
TGTGCCAGCAGCCAGGGACTAGACCAAGAGACCCAGTACTTC
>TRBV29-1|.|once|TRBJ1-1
CSVGPGTEAFF
TGCAGCGTTGGACCGGGAACTGAAGCTTTCTTT
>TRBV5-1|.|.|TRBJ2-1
CASSLVLQGHNEQFF
TGCGCCAGCAGCTTGGTCTTGCAGGGCCACAATGAGCAGTTCTTC
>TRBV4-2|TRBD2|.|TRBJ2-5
CASSQEDFELAGVETQYF
TGTGCCAGCAGCCAAGAAGATTTCGAACTAGCGGGAGTAGAGACCCAGTACTTC
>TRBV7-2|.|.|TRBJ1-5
CASSLDSQPQHF
TGTGCCAGCAGCTTAGATTCGCAGCCCCAGCATTTT
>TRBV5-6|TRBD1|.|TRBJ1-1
CASSVTGVGTEAFF
TGTGCCAGCAGCGTCACAGGGGTGGGCACTGAAGCTTTCTTT
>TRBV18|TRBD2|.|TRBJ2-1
CASSPMTGGSYNEQFF
TGTGCCAGCTCACCCATGACGGGAGGGTCTTACAATGAGCAGTTCTTC
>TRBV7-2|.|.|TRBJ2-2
CASSLMGADTGELFF
TGTGCCAGCAGCTTAATGGGGGCCGACACCGGGGAGCTGTTTTTT
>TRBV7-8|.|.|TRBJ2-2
CASSFGRVTNTGELFF
TGTGCCAGCAGCTTCGGGCGGGTAACGAACACCGGGGAGCTGTTTTTT